This is a list of T cell receptor beta chains from one sample in a study of OX40 agonist ivuxolimab in advanced cancers. Data came from immunoSEQ multiplex PCR; TCRdb stores just in-frame clones and leaves some out. The data hold roughly 110,000 clones, with approximately 89% observed a single time. This material consisted of CD4+ or CD8+ T cells sorted from blood, taken in a trial of the OX40 agonist ivuxolimab. The source is an adult with an advanced solid tumor such as melanoma, head and neck, liver or kidney cancer. Both conserved end residues are part of each CDR3. Each record gives: CDR3 DNA, CDR3 protein, D gene, clone size, V gene, J gene. A D gene is named only where the DNA matches it firmly. Where a row states a size, it is once, few, many or the class of an expanded clone; other rows omit it.

cdr3_nt: TGTGCCAGCAGTTACGGCAGGGATAACTATGGCTACACCTTC; cdr3_aa: CASSYGRDNYGYTF; d_call: .; clone_size: .; v_call: TRBV6-5; j_call: TRBJ1-2
cdr3_nt: TGCAGTGCTAGCAAGGTTTACGAGCAGTACTTC; cdr3_aa: CSASKVYEQYF; d_call: .; clone_size: .; v_call: TRBV20-1; j_call: TRBJ2-7
cdr3_nt: TGCAGCGTTGAAGTGACTAGTAACGGCGAGCAGTACTTC; cdr3_aa: CSVEVTSNGEQYF; d_call: .; clone_size: .; v_call: TRBV29-1; j_call: TRBJ2-7
cdr3_nt: TGTGCCAGCAGCCGAGGAGGGGCCGGTATGAACACTGAAGCTTTCTTT; cdr3_aa: CASSRGGAGMNTEAFF; d_call: .; clone_size: .; v_call: TRBV27; j_call: TRBJ1-1
cdr3_nt: TGTGCCACCAGCAGAGGTGGGGCACATAGCACAGATACGCAGTATTTT; cdr3_aa: CATSRGGAHSTDTQYF; d_call: .; clone_size: .; v_call: TRBV15; j_call: TRBJ2-3
cdr3_nt: TGTGCCAGTAGTACCGACTTCGGGAGGAGCTCCTACAATGAGCAGTTCTTC; cdr3_aa: CASSTDFGRSSYNEQFF; d_call: TRBD2; clone_size: .; v_call: TRBV19; j_call: TRBJ2-1
cdr3_nt: TGTGCCAGCAGTTACGGCGGGAGGGCCGCCCACGAGCAGTACTTC; cdr3_aa: CASSYGGRAAHEQYF; d_call: TRBD2; clone_size: .; v_call: TRBV27; j_call: TRBJ2-7
cdr3_nt: TGCGCCAGCAAGTGGACTAGCACAGATACGCAGTATTTT; cdr3_aa: CASKWTSTDTQYF; d_call: .; clone_size: .; v_call: TRBV5-1; j_call: TRBJ2-3
cdr3_nt: TGTGCCAGCAGCGTAGAAGGCGTGAGGGGCACTGAAGCTTTCTTT; cdr3_aa: CASSVEGVRGTEAFF; d_call: .; clone_size: .; v_call: TRBV9; j_call: TRBJ1-1
cdr3_nt: TGTGCCAGTAGTGTCTGGGGGATTGAAGCTTTCTTT; cdr3_aa: CASSVWGIEAFF; d_call: .; clone_size: .; v_call: TRBV19; j_call: TRBJ1-1
cdr3_nt: TGTGCCAGCAGCTTCCAGGTGTTGGGGGATGAGCAGTTCTTC; cdr3_aa: CASSFQVLGDEQFF; d_call: .; clone_size: .; v_call: TRBV11-1; j_call: TRBJ2-1
cdr3_nt: TGTGCCAGCAAGCAGGGGTGGGGCACAGATACGCAGTATTTT; cdr3_aa: CASKQGWGTDTQYF; d_call: .; clone_size: once; v_call: TRBV19; j_call: TRBJ2-3
cdr3_nt: TGTGCCAGCAGGAGGGACAGTTCTTACGAGCAGTACTTC; cdr3_aa: CASRRDSSYEQYF; d_call: TRBD1; clone_size: .; v_call: TRBV2; j_call: TRBJ2-7
cdr3_nt: TGTGCCAGCAGCGTGACAGGGGGCGGCACTGAAGCTTTCTTT; cdr3_aa: CASSVTGGGTEAFF; d_call: TRBD1; clone_size: .; v_call: TRBV7-9; j_call: TRBJ1-1
cdr3_nt: TGTGCCAGCAGTTACAGGGGTGACACTGAAGCTTTCTTT; cdr3_aa: CASSYRGDTEAFF; d_call: .; clone_size: .; v_call: TRBV6-6; j_call: TRBJ1-1
cdr3_nt: TGTGCCTGGAGACCCCCCGACAGGCAGAAAGCTTTCTTT; cdr3_aa: CAWRPPDRQKAFF; d_call: .; clone_size: .; v_call: TRBV30; j_call: TRBJ1-1
cdr3_nt: TGTGCCAGCAGCTCTTCCTACGAGCAGTACTTC; cdr3_aa: CASSSSYEQYF; d_call: .; clone_size: .; v_call: TRBV11-2; j_call: TRBJ2-7
cdr3_nt: TGTGCCAGCGGGGCGGGGGGAACCTATGGCTACACCTTC; cdr3_aa: CASGAGGTYGYTF; d_call: .; clone_size: .; v_call: TRBV28; j_call: TRBJ1-2
cdr3_nt: TGTGCCAGCAGCAAGGTCTCGGCCTCGGTGAGTGAGCAGTTCTTC; cdr3_aa: CASSKVSASVSEQFF; d_call: .; clone_size: .; v_call: TRBV2; j_call: TRBJ2-1
cdr3_nt: TGTGCCAGCAGCTCAGCACCGGGACAGGCGAACACTGAAGCTTTCTTT; cdr3_aa: CASSSAPGQANTEAFF; d_call: TRBD1; clone_size: .; v_call: TRBV7-6; j_call: TRBJ1-1
cdr3_nt: TGTGCCAGCAGTTTAAACAGGTACGAGCAGTACTTC; cdr3_aa: CASSLNRYEQYF; d_call: .; clone_size: .; v_call: TRBV28; j_call: TRBJ2-7
cdr3_nt: TGTGCCAGCAGCTTAGTGGGGACAGGGTCCTACAATGAGCAGTTCTTC; cdr3_aa: CASSLVGTGSYNEQFF; d_call: TRBD1; clone_size: .; v_call: TRBV7-2; j_call: TRBJ2-1
cdr3_nt: TGCGCCAGCAGCCCCGGACAGGGGAGTCAGCCCCAGCATTTT; cdr3_aa: CASSPGQGSQPQHF; d_call: TRBD1; clone_size: once; v_call: TRBV5-1; j_call: TRBJ1-5
cdr3_nt: TGTGCCAGTAGTACTGGGACAGGGGGTATGGCCAGGGGTAATGAAAAACTGTTTTTT; cdr3_aa: CASSTGTGGMARGNEKLFF; d_call: TRBD1; clone_size: .; v_call: TRBV19; j_call: TRBJ1-4